Below, 32 T cell receptor beta chains from the same sample are listed, as sequenced in a study of T cell clonality in common variable immunodeficiency. Assay used: immunoSEQ multiplex PCR; TCRdb lists only in-frame clones, some missing. The sample has about 52,000 clones, none seen only once. Sequencing was done on a sample of peripheral blood mononuclear cells. The origin of the receptors is a person aged 18 to 70 in good health.

This clone was picked up many times. The read finishes 3 residues shy of the CDR3 end, and the germline J gene is used to complete it. The chain has TRBV7-8 and TRBJ2-7; TRBD2 might be the D (5 bases). The germline V and J ends were trimmed by 0 bases and 2 bases, with 17 bases remaining between them. The CDR3 covers 17 residues. Germline V gives CDR1 SGHVS, CDR2 FQNEAQ. This CDR3 reads CASSLALRDSDAYEQYF. CDR3 DNA, as far as it was read: TGTGCCAGCAGCTTAGCGCTAAGAGATAGCGACGCCTACGAG.

Note on this clone: The CDR3 extends 3 residues past the end of the read, so its final part is completed from the germline J gene. The chain carries TRBV19 and TRBJ2-5, with 9 bases identical to TRBD1. The V gene's germline CDR1 is LNHDA and CDR2 SQIVND (reference sequence). The CDR3 is 13 amino acids. Trimming took 7 bases from V and 5 from J; bases not matched to a gene: 5. The CDR3 is CASKVQGAETQYF. The DNA read from the CDR3 is TGTGCCAGTAAAGTACAGGGGGCTGAGACC.

This clone was counted many times. The read ends 3 residues before the CDR3 terminus; that terminus is restored from the germline J gene. V usage is TRBV30 and J usage is TRBJ2-3, with 7 bases aligning to TRBD2. The CDR3 is made up of 14 amino acids. Trimming took 0 bases from V and 0 from J; bases not matched to a gene: 0. In germline, CDR1 is GTSNPN, CDR2 SVGIG (reference sequence). CDR3 residues: CAWSVGGSTDTQYF. CDR3 DNA, as far as it was read: TGTGCCTGGAGTGTCGGGGGGAGCACAGATACG.

This clone was seen more than once but under ten times. Read sequence stops 3 residues before the CDR3 end, and the germline J gene provides the missing end. The gene calls are TRBV10-2 and TRBJ1-4, with D possibly matching TRBD1 (6 bases). CDR3 size: 16 residues. V dropped 6 bases and J dropped 0 bases, with 14 bases sitting between them. CDR1 and CDR2 from the germline V gene are WSHSY and SAAADI. CDR3: CASRLGQLATNEKLFF. Incomplete CDR3 DNA: TGCGCCAGCAGGTTAGGACAGCTTGCAACTAATGAAAAA.

This clone was observed many times. The read ends 3 residues shy of where the CDR3 ends; the end is completed using the germline J gene. The rearrangement links TRBV30 to TRBJ1-4; TRBD1 is a possible D gene (5 bases). CDR1 is GTSNPN, CDR2 SVGIG, per germline (reference sequence). V lost 2 bases, J lost 4 bases, and 8 bases lay in between. This CDR3 has 13 amino acids. The chain's CDR3 is CAWSRQINEKLFF. The CDR3 DNA, read in part, is TGTGCCTGGAGTAGACAGATTAATGAAAAA. Full variable domain (remainder filled in from reference TRBV30 and TRBJ1-4): SQTIHQWPATLVQPVGSPLSLECTVEGTSNPNLYWYRQAAGRGLQLLFYSVGIGQISSEVPQNLSASRPQDRQFILSSKKLLLSDSGFYLCAWSRQINEKLFFGSGTQLSVL.

This clone showed up just a few times. Read coverage stops 3 residues before the CDR3 terminus; the germline J gene supplies the remainder. This chain joins TRBV7-6 and TRBJ2-1; 8 bases are shared with TRBD2. Trimming removed 4 bases from V and 7 bases from J; junction bases left unmatched: 9. The CDR3 is made up of 15 amino acids. The germline V gene has CDR1 SGHVS and CDR2 FNYEAQ. CDR3 bases read: TGTGCCAGCAGCTCGCGGGGGGAAAAAGGGAATGAG. As protein: CASSSRGEKGNE. The CDR3 in its entirety is CASSSRGEKGNEQFF.

As to this clone: The read ends 3 residues early relative to the CDR3; the germline J gene fills the gap. The chain joins TRBV30 to TRBJ1-5; no firm D call. Looked up from germline, CDR1 is GTSNPN and CDR2 is SVGIG (reference sequence). Trimming removed 0 bases from V and 7 bases from J, with 13 bases in between. The CDR3 has 14 residues. Incomplete CDR3 DNA: TGTGCCTGGAGTGTAGGCAGGAATTCGCAGCCC. This sequence encodes CAWSVGRNSQP. The full CDR3 sequence reads CAWSVGRNSQPQHF.

Ten or more counts support this clone. The read gets to within 3 residues of the CDR3 end, and the germline J gene fills in the rest. This sequence joins TRBV30 and TRBJ2-7; D uncertain. V was clipped by 1 base and J by 1 base, with 8 bases between them. This CDR3 contains 13 residues. CDR1 GTSNPN and CDR2 SVGIG come from the germline V gene (reference sequence). CDR3 bases read: TGTGCCTGGAGTGGAAGCTATTCCTACGAG. It codes for CAWSGSYSYE. The CDR3 as a whole reads CAWSGSYSYEQYF. Full variable domain (missing parts from reference TRBV30 and TRBJ2-7): SQTIHQWPATLVQPVGSPLSLECTVEGTSNPNLYWYRQAAGRGLQLLFYSVGIGQISSEVPQNLSASRPQDRQFILSSKKLLLSDSGFYLCAWSGSYSYEQYFGPGTRLTVT.

This clone showed up many times. The read stops 3 residues short of the end of the CDR3; the missing end is completed from the germline J gene. The genes are TRBV5-1 and TRBJ2-1, with TRBD1 matching 8 bases. V lost 3 bases to trimming and J lost 5 bases; unmatched junction nucleotides: 7. This CDR3 is 15 amino acids long. CDR1 SGHRS and CDR2 YFSETQ come from the germline V gene. The chain's CDR3 is CASSSGDRLDNEQFF. The sequenced part of the CDR3 DNA is TGCGCCAGCAGCTCAGGGGACAGGCTTGACAATGAG.

This clone has at least ten counts. The CDR3 end falls 3 residues outside the read, so it is completed with the germline J gene. The chain couples TRBV16 to TRBJ2-1, with 7 bases that match TRBD1. Germline values: CDR1 KGHSY, CDR2 FQNENV. J gave up 3 bases and V 4 bases, and 9 bases lay outside the gene matches. CDR3 length: 16 amino acids. CDR3: CASSRLGQRVYNEQFF. The sequenced part of the CDR3 DNA is TGTGCCAGCAGCCGGTTGGGACAGAGGGTCTACAATGAG.

This clone was seen ten or more times. Read data end 3 residues before the CDR3 end; the end is taken from the germline J gene. V usage is TRBV18 and J usage is TRBJ1-1, with D unresolved. The V gene's germline CDR1 is KGHSH and CDR2 LQKENI. The CDR3 spans 13 residues. V shed 2 bases and J shed 5 bases, with 9 bases lying between them. The CDR3 is CASSPNPSTEAFF. Partial CDR3 DNA: TGTGCCAGCTCACCAAATCCCAGTACTGAA.

This clone has a handful of counts. The sequence runs out 3 residues before the end of the CDR3; the remainder is reconstructed from the germline J gene. Other DNA sequences in this sample translate to the same CDR3. The rearrangement links TRBV20-1 to TRBJ2-1; the match to TRBD2 covers 11 bases. V gave up 6 bases and J gave up 4 bases; unmatched junction bases: 8. Germline loops: CDR1 DFQATT, CDR2 SNEGSKA (reference sequence). The CDR3 runs 15 residues. CDR3: CSAPPLAGGYNEQFF. The sequenced CDR3 bases are TGCAGTGCCCCTCCCCTAGCGGGAGGTTACAATGAG.

This clone was seen at least ten times. The read ends 3 residues before the CDR3 terminus; that terminus is restored from the germline J gene. The chain combines TRBV28 with TRBJ2-1; a weak D match, TRBD1 (5 bases). Trimming took off 6 bases at V and 6 bases at J, with 15 bases between the two ends. Germline V gene lookup returns CDR1 MDHEN and CDR2 SYDVKM. The CDR3 is made up of 14 amino acids. The CDR3 sequence is CASSPIARGNEQFF. CDR3 bases read: TGTGCCAGCAGCCCTATTGCAAGGGGCAATGAG.

There are many counts of this clone. Sequencing ends 3 residues short of the CDR3 end; the germline J gene provides the rest. This rearrangement joins TRBV2 to TRBJ2-5, with 8 bases aligning to TRBD2. Looked up from germline, CDR1 is SNHLY and CDR2 is FYNNEI. Trimming removed 3 bases from V and 4 bases from J; junction bases left unmatched: 16. This CDR3 region has 18 residues. CDR3 loop: CASSDLSGRGVGRETQYF. CDR3 DNA, as far as it was read: TGTGCCAGCAGTGATTTGAGCGGGAGAGGAGTTGGACGAGAGACC.

This clone was recorded at least ten times. The CDR3 bases that were read are TGCAGTGCTAGAGATCCCACTAGCGGGAGTAAGGAGACC. The encoded protein is CSARDPTSGSKET. The full CDR3 is CSARDPTSGSKETQYF. The V call is TRBV20-1, the J call TRBJ2-5; 11 bases map to TRBD2. The read ends 3 residues before the CDR3 terminus; that terminus is restored from the germline J gene. The CDR3 loop spans 16 amino acids. V shed 0 bases, J shed 5 bases, and the junction held 8 bases outside the gene matches. CDR1 and CDR2 (germline): DFQATT, SNEGSKA (reference sequence).

This clone was counted many times. The read gets to within 3 residues of the CDR3 end, and the germline J gene fills in the rest. The rearrangement joins TRBV2 to TRBJ2-7; D might be TRBD2 (5 bases). The germline CDR1 and CDR2 sequences are SNHLY and FYNNEI. Trimming took 7 bases from V and 2 from J, leaving 15 bases between them. CDR3 length equals 14 residues. Partial CDR3 DNA: TGTGCCAGCACGAGGGCACCTTCGGCCTACGAG. This encodes CASTRAPSAYE. The full-length CDR3 reads as CASTRAPSAYEQYF. The full variable domain, completed using reference TRBV2 and TRBJ2-7, is EPEVTQTPSHQVTQMGQEVILRCVPISNHLYFYWYRQILGQKVEFLVSFYNNEISEKSEIFDDQFSVERPDGSNFTLKIRSTKLEDSAMYFCASTRAPSAYEQYFGPGTRLTVT.

This clone was seen many times. The read halts 3 residues ahead of the CDR3 end, with the missing end drawn from the germline J gene. The chain is built from TRBV29-1 and TRBJ2-1; 10 bases match TRBD2. The germline CDR1 and CDR2 sequences are SQVTM and ANQGSEA. Trimming cost V 0 bases and J 8 bases; bases outside gene matches: 13. CDR3 length equals 17 residues. The chain's CDR3 is CSVEDAWTSGIGDEQFF. Incomplete CDR3 DNA: TGCAGCGTTGAAGATGCATGGACTAGCGGCATAGGGGATGAG.

This clone came up many times. The CDR3 end is not reached by the read, which stops 3 residues before it; the germline J gene fills it in. The chain recombines TRBV7-3 with TRBJ2-2, with 8 bases fitting TRBD1. The CDR3 is 13 residues long. The junction had 3 bases not matched to a gene; V was cut back by 8 bases and J by 4 bases. Germline values: CDR1 SGHTA, CDR2 FQGTGA. CDR3 DNA (partial): TGTGCCAGCCGAGGACAGGGCACCGGGGAG. Protein product: CASRGQGTGE. The CDR3 in full is CASRGQGTGELFF.

This clone was seen repeatedly, ten times or more. The sequenced CDR3 bases are TGTGCCAGCAGCTTATCTCCAGGAAGCACAGATACG. This encodes CASSLSPGSTDT. The CDR3 in its entirety is CASSLSPGSTDTQYF. The chain has TRBV7-3 and TRBJ2-3; D unclear. The sequenced fragment ends 3 residues before the CDR3 boundary, so the rest is inferred from the germline J gene. This CDR3 contains 15 residues. CDR1 is SGHTA, CDR2 FQGTGA, per germline. Trimming pared 2 bases from V and 0 bases from J, leaving 9 bases between. The full variable domain, with the rest looked up from reference TRBV7-3 and TRBJ2-3, is GAGVSQTPSNKVTEKGKYVELRCDPISGHTALYWYRQSLGQGPEFLIYFQGTGAADDSGLPNDRFFAVRPEGSVSTLKIQRTERGDSAVYLCASSLSPGSTDTQYFGPGTRLTVL.

There are a few counts of this clone. CDR3 region: CASSIEGRSGGHEQYF. The sequenced part of the CDR3 DNA is TGTGCCAGTAGTATAGAAGGGCGGTCAGGGGGCCACGAG. This sequence joins TRBV19 and TRBJ2-7, with 8 bases aligning to TRBD1. The read finishes 3 residues shy of the CDR3 end, and the germline J gene is used to complete it. V was pared by 0 bases and J by 5 bases, with 9 bases of the junction left unmatched. The CDR3 runs to 16 residues. Germline lookup yields CDR1 LNHDA and CDR2 SQIVND (reference sequence).

Many counts were recorded for this clone. The CDR3 is cut off 3 residues early in the read; its end comes from the germline J gene. Other DNA sequences in the sample encode the same CDR3. V gene TRBV30 combines with J gene TRBJ1-3; TRBD1 matches 7 bases. The CDR3 extends over 14 amino acids. Germline V gene data show CDR1 as GTSNPN and CDR2 as SVGIG (reference sequence). V was clipped by 5 bases and J by 0 bases; unmatched bases: 4. Incomplete CDR3 DNA: TGTGCCTGGGGGGGACAGCACTCTGGAAACACC. Amino acids: CAWGGQHSGNT. The whole CDR3 is CAWGGQHSGNTIYF.

This clone came up many times. The sequence runs out 3 residues before the end of the CDR3; the remainder is reconstructed from the germline J gene. This sequence joins TRBV20-1 and TRBJ2-5, with TRBD2 identical over 10 bases. This CDR3 is built from 16 residues. Germline-derived CDR1 and CDR2 are DFQATT and SNEGSKA (reference sequence). V dropped 0 bases and J dropped 3; count of bases not matched to a gene: 7. This CDR3 reads CSARDSAGGRKETQYF. The sequenced part of the CDR3 DNA is TGCAGTGCTAGAGATTCAGCGGGGGGGAGAAAAGAGACC.

This clone came up many times. The read ends 3 residues before the CDR3 terminus; that terminus is restored from the germline J gene. The V call is TRBV11-2, the J call TRBJ1-6; 7 nucleotides agree with TRBD1. With 5 bases clipped from V and 8 bases from J, the junction kept 6 bases outside the gene matches. The CDR3 is 14 amino acids. CDR1 and CDR2 from the germline V gene are SGHAT and FQNNGV. The CDR3 bases that were read are TGTGCCAGCAGCCTCCGGGACAGTGATTCACCC. The encoded protein is CASSLRDSDSP. The entire CDR3 protein is CASSLRDSDSPLHF.

This clone showed up many times. The sequenced CDR3 bases are TGCAGTGCTATTTTGGCGCGGGAAGTCTACAATGAG. Residues: CSAILAREVYNE. The whole CDR3 region reads CSAILAREVYNEQFF. V usage is TRBV20-1 and J usage is TRBJ2-1; tentatively, D is TRBD2 (6 bases). The read finishes 3 residues shy of the CDR3 end, and the germline J gene is used to complete it. Trimming removed 4 bases from V and 3 bases from J, with 16 bases in between. CDR3 length equals 15 residues. From germline, CDR1 is DFQATT and CDR2 SNEGSKA (reference sequence).

This clone was picked up many times. The sequence runs out 3 residues before the end of the CDR3; the remainder is reconstructed from the germline J gene. This rearrangement joins TRBV19 to TRBJ1-4, with TRBD1 identical over 7 bases. CDR1 and CDR2 from the germline V gene are LNHDA and SQIVND (reference sequence). CDR3 length: 14 amino acids. V lost 5 bases, J lost 7 bases, and 7 bases stayed unmatched. The CDR3 loop is CASSPAGGSEKLFF. The part of the CDR3 DNA that was read is TGTGCCAGTAGTCCCGCAGGGGGGAGTGAAAAA.

This clone was counted at least ten times. Read sequence stops 3 residues before the CDR3 end, and the germline J gene provides the missing end. This chain links TRBV5-1 with TRBJ2-3; no clear D. CDR3 length: 15 amino acids. Germline CDR1 and CDR2: SGHRS and YFSETQ. The V end was cut by 2 bases, the J end by 0 bases, with 10 bases between. CDR3 DNA (partial): TGCGCCAGCAGCTTACTACGGCCTAGCACAGATACG. Encoded protein: CASSLLRPSTDT. The whole CDR3 sequence is CASSLLRPSTDTQYF.

This clone was picked up many times. CDR3 residues: CASGISGRRPTDTQYF. The CDR3 bases that were read are TGTGCTAGTGGGATTAGCGGGAGGAGACCCACAGATACG. V gene TRBV12-5 combines with J gene TRBJ2-3; 10 bases line up with TRBD2. The CDR3 end lies 3 residues beyond the end of the read and is filled in from the germline J gene. The CDR3 extends over 16 amino acids. The J segment lost 2 bases and the V segment lost 6 bases, leaving 8 bases of the junction unmatched. CDR1 is LGHNT and CDR2 is FRNRAP in the germline V gene.

This clone was observed at least ten times. The observed sequence ends 3 residues before the CDR3 terminus, with the missing tail filled in from the germline J gene. V gene TRBV30 combines with J gene TRBJ2-3; 8 nucleotides align to TRBD2. Germline values: CDR1 GTSNPN, CDR2 SVGIG (reference sequence). With V trimmed by 5 bases and J by 3 bases, 7 bases remained unmatched. This CDR3 region has 14 residues. The chain's CDR3 is CAWVGLGKTDTQYF. The sequenced part of the CDR3 DNA is TGTGCCTGGGTGGGACTAGGAAAGACAGATACG.

Notes on this clone: Read sequence stops 3 residues before the CDR3 end, and the germline J gene provides the missing end. This rearrangement joins TRBV19 to TRBJ2-2, with a possible D match to TRBD2 (5 bases). The CDR3 has 15 amino acids. The germline CDR1 and CDR2 sequences are LNHDA and SQIVND (reference sequence). The CDR3 sequence is CASSMGYGRTSPLFF. The CDR3 DNA, read in part, is TGTGCCAGTAGTATGGGCTATGGACGGACTTCACCG.

Many counts were recorded for this clone. This CDR3 reads CASSPPRDRGLGETQYF. Incomplete CDR3 DNA: TGTGCCAGCTCACCGCCCCGGGACAGGGGGCTTGGAGAGACC. This chain links TRBV18 with TRBJ2-5; 12 nucleotides line up with TRBD1. The CDR3 goes on 3 residues after the read ends, and that part is filled in from the germline J gene. The CDR3 runs to 17 residues. The ends lost 3 bases at V and 4 bases at J; junction bases unmatched: 9. Germline CDR1 KGHSH, CDR2 LQKENI.

This clone was detected ten times or more. The CDR3 goes on 3 residues after the read ends, and that part is filled in from the germline J gene. The chain is built from TRBV7-3 and TRBJ2-6; a possible D gene is TRBD1 (5 bases). With 5 bases removed from V and 2 bases from J, the gap between germline ends came to 16 bases. The CDR3 sequence is 17 residues long. The germline V gene has CDR1 SGHTA and CDR2 FQGTGA. CDR3 loop: CASSAWPQGAGANVLTF. The CDR3 bases that were read are TGTGCCAGCAGCGCTTGGCCCCAGGGTGCTGGGGCCAACGTC.

This clone was recorded many times. The CDR3 loop reads CSARSPGTGGSNSPLHF. CDR3 DNA (partial): TGCAGTGCTAGATCTCCCGGGACAGGGGGCAGTAATTCACCC. The chain links TRBV20-1 to TRBJ1-6; 12 nucleotides match TRBD1. With the read ending 3 residues before the CDR3 end, the germline J gene is used to fill in that end. CDR3 length: 17 residues. J gave up 6 bases and V 2 bases, and 8 bases lay outside the gene matches. The germline gives CDR1 DFQATT, CDR2 SNEGSKA (reference sequence).